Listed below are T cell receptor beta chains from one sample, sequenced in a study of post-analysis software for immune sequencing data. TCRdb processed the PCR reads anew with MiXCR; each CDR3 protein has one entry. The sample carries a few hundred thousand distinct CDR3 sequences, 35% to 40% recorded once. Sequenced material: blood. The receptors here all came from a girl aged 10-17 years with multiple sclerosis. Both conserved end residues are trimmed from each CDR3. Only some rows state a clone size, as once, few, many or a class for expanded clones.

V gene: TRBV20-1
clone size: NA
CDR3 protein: SAREVRGRGETQY

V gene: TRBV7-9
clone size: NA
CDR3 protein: ASSSGTGQDNSPLH

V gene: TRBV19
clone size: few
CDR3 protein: ASRPQGGTEAF

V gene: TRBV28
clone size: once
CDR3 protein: ATKPAGTADTQY

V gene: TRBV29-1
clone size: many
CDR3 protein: SAADGNTEAF

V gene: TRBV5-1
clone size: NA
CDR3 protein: ASSGGTGFISGANVLT

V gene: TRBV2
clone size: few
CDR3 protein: ASQPLNEQF

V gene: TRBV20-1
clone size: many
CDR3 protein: SARAPGQTSNQPQH

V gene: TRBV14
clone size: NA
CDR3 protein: ASSQGRQGTELF

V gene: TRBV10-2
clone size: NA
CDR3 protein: ASRISGDNQPQH

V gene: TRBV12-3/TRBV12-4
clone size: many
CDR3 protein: ASRPPKLTDTQY

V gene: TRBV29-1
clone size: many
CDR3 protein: SVEAEMNTEAF

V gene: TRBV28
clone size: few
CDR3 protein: ASRPHGTPTFDEQF

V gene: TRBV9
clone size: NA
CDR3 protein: ASSVGTSGGRDEQF

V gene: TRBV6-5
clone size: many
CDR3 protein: ASRNGNYGYT

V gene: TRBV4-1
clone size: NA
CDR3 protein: ASSQEGTGAGFQPQH

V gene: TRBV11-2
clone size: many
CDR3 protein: ASSFVSGGGRNNEQF

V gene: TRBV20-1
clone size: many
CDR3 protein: SARGPSEKLF

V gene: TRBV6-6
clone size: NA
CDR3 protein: ASSYSTQPDGYT

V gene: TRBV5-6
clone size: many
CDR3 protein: ASSSWTGLGEAF